Here is one T cell receptor (beta chain) with its context. What this receptor recognizes is not known. Per-base quality was not reported, and no clone a single base away is much larger than it. Per the publication, the treatment or condition label means: approximately nine-day PBMC culture with coronavirus spike peptide pools or control peptides (ViraFEST assay). The ViraFEST assay, used in the study, expanded antigen-specific T cells with peptide pools and then identified the expanded clonotypes through TCR sequencing. Positive SARS-CoV-2 PCR tests in the convalescent patients dated from March to December 2020, before Alpha, Beta and Delta variants emerged in the United States. Each well held two million PBMCs cultured with approximately 10 ug/ml peptide pools in IMDM containing approximately 5% human AB serum and 7.5 to 10 IU/ml IL-2. On days 3 and 7, half of the culture medium was replaced with fresh IL-2-containing medium. After 9 to 11 days of culture, CD4+ T cells were isolated by negative selection with the EasySep CD4+ T cell isolation kit. Ficoll-Paque Plus gradient centrifugation was used to isolate PBMCs from whole blood, and the isolated PBMCs were then either used fresh or cryopreserved at -140C. Triplicate wells were generally used for each culture condition.

This record belongs to a study of vaccination and CD4 T cells after COVID-19 (dated 2022 in TCRdb). With respect to the entire study: SARS-CoV-2 positivity had been established in the convalescent patients by nasal swab PCR, and mild disease was recorded in about 9 of these patients and severe disease in one. The spike-specific CD4+ TCR repertoire was compared before and after mRNA vaccination in 10 COVID-19 convalescent patients and a handful of infection-naive healthy vaccine recipients. Control cultures used a CEFX viral epitope pool as positive control, an HIV-1 Nef peptide pool as negative control, or no peptide. Post-vaccine blood samples were collected a median of approximately eleven weeks after the second vaccine dose, ranging from about 13 to 241 days. Culture stimuli were overlapping spike peptide pools from SARS-CoV-2 and from the common cold coronaviruses HCoV-NL63, HCoV-OC43 and HCoV-229E. In the convalescent cohort there were six males and four females, among whom were two Hispanic individuals, seven Caucasians, two Asians and one multiracial person. Post-COVID blood samples from convalescent patients were collected a median of about 100 days after diagnosis, with a range of 35 to 161 days. Participants received two doses of either the Pfizer-BioNTech BNT162b2 vaccine (n=8) or the Moderna mRNA-1273 vaccine (n=2). Broader findings and caveats from the paper: An increase in the median number of SARS-CoV-2-reactive clonotypes from approximately 21 after infection to approximately 41 after vaccination was observed, but the change was not found to be significant. Only a relatively small number of convalescent patients were included in the study, and early timepoints following natural infection were not analyzed. Of the vaccine-specific clones in convalescent patients, 304 of 307, or nearly all, reacted only to SARS-CoV-2 spike and did not cross-react with common cold coronaviruses. Among convalescent patients, a median roughly 90% of the SARS-CoV-2-reactive clones seen after vaccination appeared only after vaccination, which suggests priming specific to the vaccine.

The method behind the library was PCR. At the Johns Hopkins FTIC core, DNA from the cultured CD4+ T cells underwent TCR sequencing with the Oncomine TCR Beta short-read assay. Genomic DNA was extracted from the cultured CD4+ T cells with the QIAamp micro DNA kit. The Oncomine TCR Beta libraries from cultured CD4+ T cells were pooled using unique dual indexes and then sequenced on an Illumina iSeq 100. The authors' analysis ran thus. Non-productive sequences were removed, and CDR3s not starting with C, not ending with F or W, or shorter than 7 amino acids were discarded. Antigen-specific clonotypes were identified using the MANAFEST web application through comparison of peptide-stimulated wells with reference and other culture wells. To be called positive, a clone needed an FDR below 0.05, an odds ratio above 5, and a productive frequency above 0.1% in at least two of three replicate wells. A clonotype was classed as cross-reactive if the clonotype showed significant expansion both in SARS-CoV-2 spike wells and in at least one common cold coronavirus spike condition. Levenshtein distances (stringdist) and unrooted phylogenetic trees (ape) in R version 3.6.1 were used to assess CDR3 homology. TCRdb itself trimmed the public reads at Q25 with fastp, ran MiXCR and retained productive beta chains. Every CDR3 protein is listed once, alongside the most common genes and DNA of its rows. None of the V and J calls come from the authors' own analysis; TCRdb made them. In this sample the table shows 9,500 to 15,000 distinct CDR3 sequences, 38% of which occur a single time. The top ten clones comprise under 25% of the sample.

V lost 2 bases and J lost 2 bases; the stretch between them is 4 bases long. The CDR3 numbers 13 residues from cysteine through phenylalanine. Only the CDR3 DNA stays, 39 bases, in frame from base 1. The sample was cultured CD4+ T cells from blood. The receptor was derived from a human donor with COVID-19. The chain links TRBV12-3 or TRBV12-4 with TRBJ1-3, with an unclear D gene assignment. DNA sequence: TGTGCCAGCAGTTTAAGGCCTGGAAACACCATATATTTT. This codes for CASSLRPGNTIYF.